This T cell receptor (beta chain) was identified during a study of blood T cell repertoires in COVID-19. Overall study: Acute and convalescent COVID-19 specimens originated in the United States, Italy and Spain. PBMCs, B-cell-depleted T cells, or T cells were the source of the cDNA or gDNA that made up the material.

As handled by the study authors: Amplification of reference gene primers was used by the study to estimate nucleated cell counts. The method was immunoSEQ multiplex PCR; TCRdb's version includes in-frame clones alone and lacks a portion of them. That table gives V, J and clone size, and the DNA gave D and trimming. The repertoire consists of 300,000 to 400,000 clones, with around 92% occurring once and the leading ten covering 2.5% to 3.5%. Germline V CDR1 and CDR2: LGHDT, YNNKEL (reference sequence). Unmatched junction bases numbered 5, after V lost 2 bases and J lost 7 bases. The CDR3 has 14 amino acids.

This receptor was taken from a woman in her 30s with COVID-19, enrolled during active disease. Sequenced material: peripheral blood. The chain has TRBV3-1 (or the pseudogene TRBV3-2) and TRBJ2-1; 7 bases are shared with TRBD2. The CDR3 spells CASSQYQAGNEQFF. The DNA for the CDR3 is TGTGCCAGCAGCCAATACCAAGCGGGAAATGAGCAGTTCTTC.